This T cell receptor beta chain came from a study of CD8+CD57+ T cells in acquired aplastic anemia. About the study: Across the sorted CD4+ and CD8+ cells, DNA amounts averaged roughly 3.5 ug. Notes on the study in general: Patients did not significantly differ from controls in CD8+ Simpson's diversity.

There are 13 residues in the CDR3. The study profiled TCR beta VDJ and CDR3 using genomic DNA as template. TCRdb re-derived calls from the reads in MiXCR, one entry per CDR3 protein. The sample records roughly 150,000 distinct CDR3 sequences, less than 50% being singletons. As regards this clonotype: The target antigen is unknown. Just one base apart from a much larger clone, this may be a read error.

Patients sequenced had flow cytometry evidence of CD8+CD57+ cell expansion. Sequenced input: sorted CD4+, CD8+, or CD8+CD57+ T cells (not recorded which) from PBMCs. The sequence came from a human donor with aplastic anemia. This rearrangement joins TRBV12-3 or TRBV12-4 to TRBJ1-1, with a weak D call TRBD1 (6 bases). This CDR3 is CASRTTGNAEAFF. The CDR3 nucleotides read TGTGCCAGCAGGACTACAGGGAACGCTGAAGCTTTCTTT.